These 18 T cell receptor beta chains came from one sample sequenced in a study of vaccination and CD4 T cells after COVID-19 (dated by TCRdb to the early 2020s). No antigen has been identified for these receptors. The sample's treatment or condition, from its label and the paper: roughly ten-day PBMC culture with coronavirus spike peptide pools or control peptides (ViraFEST assay). The library was made by PCR. TCRdb records Illumina iSeq 100 as the sequencer. TCR sequencing of DNA from cultured CD4+ T cells used the Oncomine TCR Beta short-read assay at the Johns Hopkins FTIC core. The public reads were reprocessed in TCRdb via fastp at Q25 and MiXCR, keeping in-frame beta chains. Each record represents a unique CDR3 protein, reported with the most common genes and DNA among its rows. This sample has about 12,000 distinct CDR3 sequences in its table, and roughly 48% of those were observed once. Clones ranked in the top ten supply 21% of the sample.

Sequencing used CD4+ T cells from blood, cultured in vitro. Receptor source: a human donor who had recovered from COVID-19.

This clonotype was recorded a few times. The DNA of the CDR3 is TGCAGTGCTAGTTCCGGGACAGGTGGTGCTCAGCCCCAGCATTTT. Its protein is CSASSGTGGAQPQHF. The chain employs TRBV20-1 and TRBJ1-5; 8 nucleotides line up with TRBD1. The CDR3 totals 15 residues. Per the germline V gene, CDR1 is DFQATT and CDR2 is SNEGSKA (reference sequence). The V and J ends lost 3 bases and 6 bases, in that order; junction bases with no gene match: 10.

This chain connects TRBV20-1 to TRBJ1-4; D might be TRBD1 (5 bases). V lost 2 bases to trimming and J lost 8 bases, with 12 bases between them. This CDR3 is built from 13 residues. Per the germline V gene, CDR1 is DFQATT and CDR2 is SNEGSKA (reference sequence). CDR3 DNA: TGCAGTGCTAGATCCGACAGTTTGGAAAAACTGTTTTTT. It yields the protein CSARSDSLEKLFF.

The CDR3 here is CASSEITLGYNEQFF. The CDR3 DNA reads as TGTGCCAGCAGTGAAATCACTCTAGGGTACAATGAGCAGTTCTTC. The rearrangement uses TRBV2 and TRBJ2-1; no definite D call. The CDR3 runs to 15 residues. The V end lost 2 bases, the J end lost 4 bases, and 12 bases lay between the germline ends. Germline V gene sequence: CDR1 SNHLY, CDR2 FYNNEI.

There are a few counts of this clonotype. The chain couples TRBV12-5 to TRBJ2-1, with 10 positions matching TRBD1. J lost 5 bases, V lost 6 bases, and 7 bases had no gene match. Per germline, CDR1 LGHNT and CDR2 FRNRAP. The CDR3 loop spans 15 amino acids. CDR3 sequence reads: CASGRDRGLDNEQFF. The CDR3 nucleotides read TGTGCTAGTGGGCGAGACAGGGGGCTGGACAATGAGCAGTTCTTC.

The genes are TRBV5-4 and TRBJ2-5; a possible D gene is TRBD1 (6 bases). Trimming shortened V by 7 bases and J by 5 bases, and 12 bases separated the two germline ends. There are 12 residues in the CDR3. In germline, CDR1 is SGHNT, CDR2 YYREEE (reference sequence). The CDR3 bases are TGTGCCAGCGGCCGGGACATTGAGACCCAGTACTTC. It translates to CASGRDIETQYF.

The chain carries TRBV7-2 and TRBJ2-5; either TRBD1 or TRBD2 may supply D (6 bases each). V lost 1 base and J lost 5, with 14 bases in between. This CDR3 contains 15 residues. The V gene's germline CDR1 is SGHTA and CDR2 FQGNSA. The CDR3 reads CASSLGGRRGETQYF. The CDR3 DNA reads TGTGCCAGCAGCTTAGGGGGTCGGAGGGGGGAGACCCAGTACTTC.

The CDR3 DNA follows: TGCAGTGCTAGTCTCCAGACAGGGGAAAAACTGTTTTTT. It yields the protein CSASLQTGEKLFF. This chain uses TRBV20-1 with TRBJ1-4, with 7 bases aligning to TRBD1. Germline values: CDR1 DFQATT, CDR2 SNEGSKA (reference sequence). This CDR3 has 13 residues. V lost 3 bases and J lost 8; bases outside the gene matches: 6.

The chain combines TRBV18 with TRBJ2-3; 8 nucleotides align to TRBD2. The length of the CDR3 is 17 residues. V lost 1 base to trimming and J lost 4 bases; unmatched junction nucleotides: 10. Germline V CDR1 and CDR2: KGHSH, LQKENI. The CDR3 bases are TGTGCCAGCTCACCACTTGCCAGCGGGAGTGTCTCAGATACGCAGTATTTT. This translates into CASSPLASGSVSDTQYF.

This clonotype was detected only a few times. This chain joins TRBV4-2 and TRBJ1-2; TRBD1 matches at 10 bases. The CDR3 has 15 residues. Germline assignment: CDR1 LGHNA and CDR2 YNFKEQ. Unmatched junction bases numbered 2, after V lost 1 base and J lost 3 bases. CDR3 amino acids: CASSQGQGADYGYTF. The CDR3 region has the DNA TGTGCCAGCAGCCAAGGACAGGGGGCCGACTATGGCTACACCTTC.

The rearrangement joins TRBV7-9 to TRBJ2-2; D is uncertain. This CDR3 has 13 amino acids. Germline V gene data show CDR1 as SEHNR and CDR2 as FQNEAQ (reference sequence). V was clipped by 2 bases and J by 5 bases, with 6 bases between them. CDR3 region: CASSLLVTGELFF. The CDR3 DNA follows: TGTGCCAGCAGCTTACTAGTTACCGGGGAGCTGTTTTTT.

This chain joins TRBV4-2 and TRBJ2-6; 11 nucleotides match TRBD2. Germline CDR1 is LGHNA and CDR2 is YNFKEQ. The CDR3 spans 19 residues. V was pared by 0 bases and J by 2 bases, with 6 bases of the junction left unmatched. The CDR3 is CASSQDPGLAGPGANVLTF. The CDR3 coding sequence is TGTGCCAGCAGCCAAGATCCTGGACTAGCGGGTCCTGGGGCCAACGTCCTGACTTTC.

This clonotype was seen only a few times. This chain joins TRBV7-9 and TRBJ2-1; 10 bases map to TRBD2. The CDR3 spans 16 residues. V gave up 5 bases and J gave up 5 bases; unmatched junction bases: 9. The germline V gene has CDR1 SEHNR and CDR2 FQNEAQ (reference sequence). The CDR3 protein is CASSTQAGGFHNEQFF. In DNA form, the CDR3 reads TGTGCCAGCAGCACCCAAGCGGGGGGGTTTCACAATGAGCAGTTCTTC.

This clonotype came up once. The rearrangement links TRBV20-1 to TRBJ2-1, with D tentatively TRBD2 (6 bases). Per the germline V gene, CDR1 is DFQATT and CDR2 is SNEGSKA (reference sequence). Trimming shortened V by 2 bases and J by 0 bases, and 11 bases separated the two germline ends. CDR3 size: 15 residues. The DNA of the CDR3 is TGCAGTGCTAGACATAGCGGAAACTCCTACAATGAGCAGTTCTTC. It is translated as CSARHSGNSYNEQFF.

The CDR3 bases are TGTGCCAGCAGGAACACCGGGGAGCTGTTTTTT. Its translation: CASRNTGELFF. This chain links TRBV6-1 with TRBJ2-2, with unresolved D. The CDR3 extends over 11 amino acids. The V and J ends lost 6 bases and 1 base respectively, with 0 bases between them. CDR1 and CDR2 from the germline V gene are MNHNS and SASEGT.

A few counts support this clonotype. The V call is TRBV2, the J call TRBJ1-6; no definite D call. The V end was cut by 3 bases, the J end by 11 bases, with 5 bases between. In germline, CDR1 is SNHLY, CDR2 FYNNEI. The CDR3 runs to 11 residues. The CDR3 region is CASSDEPPLHF. The DNA for the CDR3 is TGTGCCAGCAGTGACGAGCCACCCCTCCACTTT. The entire variable domain, with the rest obtained from reference TRBV2 and TRBJ1-6, is as follows: EPEVTQTPSHQVTQMGQEVILRCVPISNHLYFYWYRQILGQKVEFLVSFYNNEISEKSEIFDDQFSVERPDGSNFTLKIRSTKLEDSAMYFCASSDEPPLHFGNGTRLTVT.

The rearrangement uses TRBV7-9 and TRBJ1-1; D call uncertain. Trimming removed 1 base from V and 0 bases from J, with 0 bases in between. Germline CDR1 is SEHNR and CDR2 is FQNEAQ (reference sequence). The length of the CDR3 is 12 residues. The CDR3 region is CASSLVNTEAFF. The DNA for the CDR3 is TGTGCCAGCAGCTTAGTGAACACTGAAGCTTTCTTT.

This clonotype has more than one count but fewer than ten. The chain carries TRBV2 and TRBJ2-1, with 9 bases fitting TRBD2. The CDR3 contains 16 residues. V lost 1 base and J lost 5; bases outside the gene matches: 6. CDR1 and CDR2 from the germline V gene are SNHLY and FYNNEI. CDR3 amino acids: CASSEGLAVNDNEQFF. The CDR3 DNA reads TGTGCCAGCAGTGAAGGACTAGCGGTAAATGACAATGAGCAGTTCTTC.

The table lists this clonotype with a few counts. V is TRBV28 and J is TRBJ1-6; D is ambiguous. From germline, CDR1 is MDHEN and CDR2 SYDVKM. Trimming shortened V by 5 bases and J by 5 bases, and 4 bases separated the two germline ends. The CDR3 has 12 amino acids. As DNA, the CDR3 is TGTGCCAGCAGTCCACATAATTCACCCCTCCACTTT. This gives the protein CASSPHNSPLHF.